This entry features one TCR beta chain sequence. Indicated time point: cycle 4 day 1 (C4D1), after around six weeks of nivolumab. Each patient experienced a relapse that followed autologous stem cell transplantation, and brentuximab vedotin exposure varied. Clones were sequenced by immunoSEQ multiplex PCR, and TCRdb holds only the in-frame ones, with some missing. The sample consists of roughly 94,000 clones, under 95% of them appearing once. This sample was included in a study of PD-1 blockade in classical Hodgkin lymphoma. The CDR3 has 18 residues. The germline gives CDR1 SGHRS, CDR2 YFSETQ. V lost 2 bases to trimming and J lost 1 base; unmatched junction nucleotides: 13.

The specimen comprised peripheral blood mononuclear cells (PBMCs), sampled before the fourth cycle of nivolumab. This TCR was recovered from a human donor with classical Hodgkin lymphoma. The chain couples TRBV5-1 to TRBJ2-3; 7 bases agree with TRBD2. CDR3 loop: CASSFGARGLAGTDTQYF. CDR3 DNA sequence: TGCGCCAGCAGCTTTGGGGCCCGGGGTCTAGCGGGCACAGATACGCAGTATTTT.